Given below is one TCR beta chain in context. Its specificity is not known. These data are taken from a study of CD8 T cells in ankylosing spondylitis. TCRdb re-called the 5' RACE reads with MiXCR, one entry per CDR3 protein. This repertoire shows 400,000 to 450,000 distinct CDR3 sequences, roughly 15% found once; its top ten account for 1%. Whole-study findings and limits: One TCR beta motif, made up of roughly eight highly homologous variants, appeared characteristic of ankylosing spondylitis blood.

Sequencing was performed on blood, either unsorted or a sorted T cell fraction (not recorded which). This clonotype was sampled from a male donor with ankylosing spondylitis.

Written as DNA, the CDR3 is TGCGCCAGCAACCCGACTAGCGGGAGACCTCTAGGCGAGCAGTACTTC. It encodes CASNPTSGRPLGEQYF. The chain joins TRBV5-1 to TRBJ2-7; TRBD2 matches at 12 bases. From germline, CDR1 is SGHRS and CDR2 YFSETQ. The CDR3 is 16 residues long. The trim removed 6 bases at V and 6 bases at J, leaving 13 bases unmatched.